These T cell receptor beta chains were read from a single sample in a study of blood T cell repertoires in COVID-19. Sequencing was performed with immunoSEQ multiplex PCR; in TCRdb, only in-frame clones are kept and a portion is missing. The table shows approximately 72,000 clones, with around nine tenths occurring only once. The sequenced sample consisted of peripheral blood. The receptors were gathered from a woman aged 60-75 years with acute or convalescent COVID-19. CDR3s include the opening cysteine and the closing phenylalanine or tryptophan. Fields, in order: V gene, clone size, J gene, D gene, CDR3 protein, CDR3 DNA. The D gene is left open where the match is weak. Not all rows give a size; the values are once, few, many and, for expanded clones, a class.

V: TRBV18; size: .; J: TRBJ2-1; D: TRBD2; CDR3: CASSPRLANEQFF; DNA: TGTGCCAGCTCACCAAGACTAGCCAATGAGCAGTTCTTC
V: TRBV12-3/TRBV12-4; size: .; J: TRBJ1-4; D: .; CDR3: CASSLGQGEKLFF; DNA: TGTGCCAGCAGTTTGGGACAAGGTGAAAAACTGTTTTTT
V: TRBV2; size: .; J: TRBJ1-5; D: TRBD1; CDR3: CASEMDREIGNQPQHF; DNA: TGTGCCAGTGAGATGGACAGGGAGATTGGCAATCAGCCCCAGCATTTT
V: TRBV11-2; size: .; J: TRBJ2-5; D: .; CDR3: CASSFKGGGGQETQYF; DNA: TGTGCCAGCAGCTTTAAGGGCGGAGGAGGGCAAGAGACCCAGTACTTC
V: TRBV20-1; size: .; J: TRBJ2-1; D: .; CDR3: CSAAPQAEQFF; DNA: TGCAGTGCTGCCCCCCAGGCTGAGCAGTTCTTC
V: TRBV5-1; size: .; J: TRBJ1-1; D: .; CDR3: CASSLYGGRIAEAFF; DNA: TGCGCCAGCAGCTTGTACGGGGGGCGGATCGCTGAAGCTTTCTTT
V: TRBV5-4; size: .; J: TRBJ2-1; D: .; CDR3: CASSLDGGLINNEQFF; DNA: TGTGCCAGCAGCTTGGATGGGGGCCTGATTAACAATGAGCAGTTCTTC
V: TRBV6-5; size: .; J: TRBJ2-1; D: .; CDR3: CASSYGGHEQFF; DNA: TGTGCCAGCAGTTACGGGGGCCATGAGCAGTTCTTC
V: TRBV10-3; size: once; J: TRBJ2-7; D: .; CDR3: CAISESVQAYEQYF; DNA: TGTGCCATCAGTGAGTCGGTCCAGGCCTACGAGCAGTACTTC
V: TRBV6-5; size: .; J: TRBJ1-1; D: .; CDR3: CASSYTGLNTEAFF; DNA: TGTGCCAGCAGTTACACAGGGCTGAACACTGAAGCTTTCTTT
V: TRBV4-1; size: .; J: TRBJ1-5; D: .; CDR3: CASSQDRGQPQHF; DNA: TGCGCCAGCAGCCAAGATCGTGGCCAGCCCCAGCATTTT
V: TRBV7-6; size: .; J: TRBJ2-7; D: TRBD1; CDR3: CASSSGQGPLYEQYF; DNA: TGTGCCAGCAGCTCCGGACAGGGGCCATTATACGAGCAGTACTTC
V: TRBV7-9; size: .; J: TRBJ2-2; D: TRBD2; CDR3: CASSSKGASGGTGELFF; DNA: TGTGCCAGCAGCTCGAAGGGTGCTAGCGGGGGCACCGGGGAGCTGTTTTTT
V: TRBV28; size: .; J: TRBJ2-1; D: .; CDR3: CASSFPAGYNEQFF; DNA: TGTGCCAGCAGTTTCCCGGCAGGGTACAATGAGCAGTTCTTC
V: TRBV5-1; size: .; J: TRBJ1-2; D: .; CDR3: CASSLTGTNYGYTF; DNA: TGCGCCAGCAGCTTGACCGGGACAAACTATGGCTACACCTTC
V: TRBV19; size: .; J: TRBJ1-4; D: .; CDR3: CASSIHDAGKNEKLFF; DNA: TGTGCCAGTAGCATTCATGATGCAGGGAAGAATGAAAAACTGTTTTTT
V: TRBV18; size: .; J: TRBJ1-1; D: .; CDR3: CASSPPRTGPYAGAEAFF; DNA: TGTGCCAGCTCACCACCTCGCACAGGCCCGTACGCCGGTGCTGAAGCTTTCTTT
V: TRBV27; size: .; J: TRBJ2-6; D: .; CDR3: CASRTAGSNVLTF; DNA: TGTGCCAGCAGGACAGCTGGGTCCAACGTCCTGACTTTC
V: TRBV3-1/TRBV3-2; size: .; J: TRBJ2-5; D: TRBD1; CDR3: CASSRNRGLGVGLKTQYF; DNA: TGTGCCAGCAGCCGGAACAGGGGGCTAGGGGTCGGGTTGAAGACCCAGTACTTC
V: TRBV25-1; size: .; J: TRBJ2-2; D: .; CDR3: CASRSRENTGELFF; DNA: TGTGCCAGCAGATCCAGGGAGAACACCGGGGAGCTGTTTTTT
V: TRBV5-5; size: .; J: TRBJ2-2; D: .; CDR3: CASSAEGMDTGELFF; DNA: TGTGCCAGCAGCGCTGAGGGAATGGACACCGGGGAGCTGTTTTTT
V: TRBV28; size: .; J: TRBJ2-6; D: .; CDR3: CASSRPEAGANVLTF; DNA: TGTGCCAGCAGCAGACCGGAGGCTGGGGCCAACGTCCTGACTTTC
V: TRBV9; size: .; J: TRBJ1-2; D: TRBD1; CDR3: CASSPQGGVGGYTF; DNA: TGTGCCAGCAGCCCCCAAGGGGGCGTCGGGGGCTACACCTTC
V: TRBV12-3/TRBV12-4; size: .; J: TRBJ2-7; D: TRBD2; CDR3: CASSLASGGKQYF; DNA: TGTGCCAGCAGTTTGGCTAGCGGGGGGAAGCAGTACTTC
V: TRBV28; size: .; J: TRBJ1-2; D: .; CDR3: CATRKQGSNYGYTF; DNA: TGTGCCACCAGGAAACAGGGATCTAACTATGGCTACACCTTC
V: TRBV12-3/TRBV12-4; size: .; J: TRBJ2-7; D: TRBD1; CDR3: CASSFGQGDEQYF; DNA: TGTGCCAGCAGTTTTGGACAGGGGGACGAGCAGTACTTC